This T cell receptor (beta chain) was captured by sequencing in a study of shared clonotypes between healthy human individuals. Overall study findings and caveats: The donor pool, a small one, limited the genetic and exposure-history diversity represented. Sequencing depth was expected to influence donor clonotype sharing.

Extraction of genomic DNA in unsorted samples used 100 million or so PBMCs. The authors ran unsorted PBMC replicate PCRs on about 310 ng DNA, some 30,000 T cell genomes. Profiled with immunoSEQ multiplex PCR; TCRdb holds only in-frame clones, not every one. The sample holds 400,000 to 500,000 clones, about 79% seen once. About this clone: The antigen is unknown.

CDR3 length: 13 amino acids. V dropped 0 bases and J dropped 7 bases, with 8 bases sitting between them. Germline V gives CDR1 SGHRS, CDR2 YFSETQ. This sequence joins TRBV5-1 and TRBJ1-5; D remains ambiguous. The sequenced sample was PBMCs. The sequence derives from a woman aged 40 to 55 in good health. Some clones in this sample may be carry-over from other donors' samples. CDR3 amino acids: CASSLGDFQPQHF. The CDR3 coding sequence is TGCGCCAGCAGCTTGGGGGATTTCCAGCCCCAGCATTTT.